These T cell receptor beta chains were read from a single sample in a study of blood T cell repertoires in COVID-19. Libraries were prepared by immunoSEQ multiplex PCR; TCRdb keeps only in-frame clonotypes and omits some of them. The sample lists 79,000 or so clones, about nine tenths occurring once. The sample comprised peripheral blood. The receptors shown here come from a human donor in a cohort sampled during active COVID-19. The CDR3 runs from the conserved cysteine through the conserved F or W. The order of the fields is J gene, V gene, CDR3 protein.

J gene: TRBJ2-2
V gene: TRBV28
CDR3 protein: CASSASLAGGPDGELFF

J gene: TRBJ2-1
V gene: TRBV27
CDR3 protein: CASSLVASVYNEQFF

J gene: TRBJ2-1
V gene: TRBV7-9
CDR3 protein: CASSPQLAGVIYEQFF

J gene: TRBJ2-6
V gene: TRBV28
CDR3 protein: CASSLGILSAGQGAGDLTF

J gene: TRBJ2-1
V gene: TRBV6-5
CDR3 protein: CASTPAERYEQFF

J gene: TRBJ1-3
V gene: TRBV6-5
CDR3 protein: CASSYSQGNGGNTIYF

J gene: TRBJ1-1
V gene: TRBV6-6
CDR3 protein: CASSYYRERMNTEAFF

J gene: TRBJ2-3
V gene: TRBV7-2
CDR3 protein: CASSPRWEVADTQYF

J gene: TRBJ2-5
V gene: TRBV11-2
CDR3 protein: CASSPGLAAQETQYF

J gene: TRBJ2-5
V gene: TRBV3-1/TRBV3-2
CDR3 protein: CASQGQPGETQYF

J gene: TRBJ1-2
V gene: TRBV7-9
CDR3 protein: CASSSGGDGYTF

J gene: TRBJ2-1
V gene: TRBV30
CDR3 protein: CAWIPGGAQYNEQFF

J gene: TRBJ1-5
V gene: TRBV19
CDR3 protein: CASDREGGQPQHF

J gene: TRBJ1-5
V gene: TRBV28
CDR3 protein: CASSADRVQPQHF

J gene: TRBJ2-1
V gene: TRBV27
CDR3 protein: CASSPLGGLGAGGPLGVF

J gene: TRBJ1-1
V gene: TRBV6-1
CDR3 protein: CASSDLNTEAFF

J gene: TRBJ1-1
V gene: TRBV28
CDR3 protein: CASSPDTKAFF

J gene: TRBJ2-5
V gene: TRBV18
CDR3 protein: CASSPISGGLQETQYF

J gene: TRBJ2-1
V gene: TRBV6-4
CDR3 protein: CASSDSEGPYNEQFF

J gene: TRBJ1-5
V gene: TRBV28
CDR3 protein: CASNPTGIYQPQHF

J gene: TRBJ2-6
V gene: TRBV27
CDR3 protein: CASSTTAYHFSGANVLTF

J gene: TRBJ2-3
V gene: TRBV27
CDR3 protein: CASSLGRREGITDTQYF

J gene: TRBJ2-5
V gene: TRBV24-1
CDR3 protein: CATSDYIPPAGEQETQYF

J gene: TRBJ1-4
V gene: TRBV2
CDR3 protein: CASRQAGVNEKLFF

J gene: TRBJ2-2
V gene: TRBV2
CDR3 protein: CASKRGNTGELFF

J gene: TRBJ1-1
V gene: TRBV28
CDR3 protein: CASSFSMGGENTEAFF

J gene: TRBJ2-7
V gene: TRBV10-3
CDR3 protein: CAISEDSGSPYEQYF

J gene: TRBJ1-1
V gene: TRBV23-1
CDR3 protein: CASREGFHTEAFF

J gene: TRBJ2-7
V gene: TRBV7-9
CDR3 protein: CASSFPEGGDTSYEQYF

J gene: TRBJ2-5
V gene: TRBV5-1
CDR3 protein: CASRAGESPETQYF

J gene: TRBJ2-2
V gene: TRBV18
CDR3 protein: CASSLRTGNTGELFF

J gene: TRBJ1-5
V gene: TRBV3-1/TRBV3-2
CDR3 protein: CASSQGTESNQPQHF

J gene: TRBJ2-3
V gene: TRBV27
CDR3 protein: CASSLRRGTDTQYF

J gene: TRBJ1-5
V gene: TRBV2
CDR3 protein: CASSEALRDNQPQHF

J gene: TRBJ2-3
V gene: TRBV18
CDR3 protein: CASSPADRDLTDTQYF

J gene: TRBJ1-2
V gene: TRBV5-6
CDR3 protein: CASSPPDRAGGYTF

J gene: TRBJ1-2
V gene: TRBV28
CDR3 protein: CASSPPEYGYTF

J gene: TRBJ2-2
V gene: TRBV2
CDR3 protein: CASAKEGARVYTGELFF